The 3 T cell receptor beta chains reported below all come from one sample, sequenced in a study of neurological immune-mediated disorders. TCRdb itself ran the 5' RACE reads through MiXCR, one entry per CDR3 protein. The sample shows approximately 30,000 distinct CDR3 sequences, around 6.3% of them seen only once. Sequenced sample: PBMCs. Source of these receptors: a woman aged 45-65 years in good health.

In its sample, this clonotype was seen many times. The V call is TRBV20-1, the J call TRBJ2-7, with TRBD2 identical over 11 bases. Per the germline V gene, CDR1 is DFQATT and CDR2 is SNEGSKA (reference sequence). This CDR3 is built from 15 residues. J lost 0 bases, V lost 6 bases, and 7 bases had no gene match. The chain's CDR3 is CSAYYSGRVSYEQYF. The CDR3 DNA reads TGCAGTGCCTATTATAGCGGGAGGGTCTCCTACGAGCAGTACTTC.

At least ten counts were recorded for this clonotype. This chain uses TRBV6-2 or TRBV6-3 with TRBJ1-2; D unclear. The CDR3 runs to 11 residues. Trimming cost V 7 bases and J 2 bases, with 5 bases left between them. The germline V gene encodes CDR1 MNHEY and CDR2 SVGEGT. The CDR3 sequence: CASMINYGYTF. The CDR3 bases are TGTGCCAGCATGATCAACTATGGCTACACCTTC.

This clonotype qualifies as medium-sized. The chain combines TRBV12-3 or TRBV12-4 with TRBJ1-3; D unresolved. CDR3 length: 16 amino acids. The germline V and J ends were trimmed by 6 bases and 0 bases, with 15 bases remaining between them. This chain's CDR3 is CASRRSAIVSGNTIYF. The CDR3 coding sequence is TGTGCCAGCAGGCGCTCAGCGATAGTCTCTGGAAACACCATATATTTT.